Below are 11 T cell receptor beta chains sequenced from a single sample in a study of CD8+CD57+ T cells in acquired aplastic anemia. Profiles of TCR beta VDJ and CDR3 were generated from a genomic DNA template. TCRdb called the reads again in MiXCR, with one record for every CDR3 protein. The sample lists approximately 250,000 distinct CDR3 sequences; around 82% were seen once. Patients who underwent sequencing had shown CD8+CD57+ cell expansion by flow cytometry. What was sequenced was sorted CD4+, CD8+, or CD8+CD57+ T cells (not recorded which) from PBMCs. The source is a human donor with aplastic anemia.

V usage is TRBV7-3 and J usage is TRBJ2-6; weak D call: TRBD1 (6 bases). From germline, CDR1 is SGHTA and CDR2 FQGTGA. V lost 8 bases to trimming and J lost 13 bases, with 30 bases between them. The CDR3 consists of 17 residues. CDR3 bases: TGTGCCAGCTCAAGACAGGCCGACCCCTCTGGACACAAAGTCCTGACTTTC. Translated, it gives CASSRQADPSGHKVLTF. The full variable domain, with the rest looked up from reference TRBV7-3 and TRBJ2-6, is GAGVSQTPSNKVTEKGKYVELRCDPISGHTALYWYRQSLGQGPEFLIYFQGTGAADDSGLPNDRFFAVRPEGSVSTLKIQRTERGDSAVYLCASSRQADPSGHKVLTFGAGSRLTVL.

As to this clonotype: One end of the junction is discordant with germline, which a read error may explain. The chain carries TRBV7-9 and TRBJ2-5, with D perhaps matching TRBD1 (5 bases). The CDR3 runs to 14 residues. The germline CDR1 and CDR2 sequences are SEHNR and FQNEAQ (reference sequence). CDR3 DNA sequence: TGTGCCACCAGCTGGGGCAGCGAGCTTGAGACCCAGTACTTC. Its protein is CATSWGSELETQYF.

This chain joins TRBV6-1 and TRBJ1-5; possible D gene TRBD1, 5 bases. The CDR3 is 15 amino acids. V dropped 7 bases and J dropped 3 bases, with 16 bases sitting between them. Per the germline V gene, CDR1 is MNHNS and CDR2 is SASEGT. The CDR3 reads CASNISWGYNQPQHF. In DNA form, the CDR3 reads TGTGCCAGCAACATTTCTTGGGGGTACAATCAGCCCCAGCATTTT.

The chain combines TRBV7-9 with TRBJ2-1, with TRBD2 matching over 9 bases. Trimming at V came to 3 bases and at J to 5 bases, leaving 8 bases not matched to a gene. This CDR3 is built from 16 residues. Germline V gene sequence: CDR1 SEHNR, CDR2 FQNEAQ (reference sequence). The CDR3 DNA is TGTGCCAGCAGCTTTACAAGAAGCGGGGGGAACAATGAGCAGTTCTTC. Translation gives CASSFTRSGGNNEQFF.

This clonotype was detected once. The CDR3 does not close with the conserved phenylalanine or tryptophan, likely indicating a read error. The limits of the CDR3 on the DNA are not certain, so only TCRdb's listed CDR3 is given. CDR3 sequence: CASSLPGQPDTQY. The chain employs TRBV7-2 and TRBJ2-5; the D call of TRBD1 is as the table states it, not checked on the DNA. Germline V gene sequence: CDR1 SGHTA, CDR2 FQGNSA. Both ends counted, the CDR3 spans 13 residues.

For this clonotype: A read error may account for a junction end that differs from germline. V usage is TRBV7-8 and J usage is TRBJ2-7; 7 nucleotides agree with TRBD2. The CDR3 consists of 14 residues. CDR1 is SGHVS, CDR2 FQNEAQ, per germline. CDR3 amino acids: CATSFPGGAYTQYF. CDR3 in DNA: TGTGCCACCAGCTTCCCGGGAGGTGCCTACACGCAGTACTTC.

The V gene is TRBV7-2, the J gene TRBJ2-3; D call uncertain. CDR3 length: 12 residues. In germline, CDR1 is SGHTA, CDR2 FQGNSA. Trimming removed 1 base from V and 4 bases from J, with 3 bases in between. DNA for the CDR3: TGTGCCAGCAGCTTAGTGGCAGATACGCAGTATTTT. Residues: CASSLVADTQYF. Using reference TRBV7-2 and TRBJ2-3 for the parts outside the CDR3, the full variable domain is GAGVSQSPSNKVTEKGKDVELRCDPISGHTALYWYRQSLGQGLEFLIYFQGNSAPDKSGLPSDRFSAERTGGSVSTLTIQRTQQEDSAVYLCASSLVADTQYFGPGTRLTVL.

The chain recombines TRBV20-1 with TRBJ2-5; tentatively, D is TRBD2 (6 bases). Trimming stripped 4 bases from V and 7 bases from J, with 13 bases between. This CDR3 has 12 residues. The germline V gene has CDR1 DFQATT and CDR2 SNEGSKA (reference sequence). The CDR3 region is CSAMTRGGTQYF. CDR3 DNA: TGCAGTGCTATGACTAGGGGTGGGACCCAGTACTTC.

With respect to this clonotype: One end of the junction varies from germline; a read error may be responsible. V and J are TRBV7-3 and TRBJ2-7; possibly TRBD2 for D (6 bases). CDR1 SGHTA and CDR2 FQGTGA come from the germline V gene. This CDR3 contains 15 residues. The CDR3, as DNA: TGTGCCAGCAGCTCTAGCGAGGCTTGGGGAGACGACCAGTACTTC. It yields the protein CASSSSEAWGDDQYF.

As to this clonotype: Mismatch with germline at one junction end may stem from a read error. J is TRBJ1-1 and V is TRBV2; D possibly corresponds to TRBD1 (5 bases). The CDR3 has 17 amino acids. CDR1 SNHLY and CDR2 FYNNEI come from the germline V gene. The CDR3 protein is CASSDGGFHVQIFEAVF. CDR3 coding DNA: TGTGCCAGCAGTGATGGGGGGTTCCATGTGCAGATCTTCGAGGCAGTCTTT.

V and J are TRBV19 and TRBJ2-7; D may be TRBD2 (7 bases). Germline CDR1 is LNHDA and CDR2 is SQIVND (reference sequence). The length of the CDR3 is 15 residues. V was pared by 3 bases and J by 3 bases, with 15 bases between. CDR3: CASSIRGAGHYEQYF. As DNA, the CDR3 is TGTGCCAGTAGTATTCGGGGGGCAGGGCACTACGAGCAGTACTTC.